This TCR beta chain was sequenced for a study of cytomegalovirus exposure and HLA in healthy donors. The PCR had 60 Vbeta and 13 Jbeta primers. Some clones are missing from TCRdb's copy, which holds only in-frame ones; the method was immunoSEQ multiplex PCR. The sample shows 150,000 or so clones, 9.7% of them seen only once. This TCR derives from a man aged 45-60 years in good health and CMV-seronegative. The material sequenced was PBMCs.

CDR3 sequence (DNA): TGCGCCAGCAGCTATGGACTGCGGGCTAGCACAGATACGCAGTATTTT. It specifies CASSYGLRASTDTQYF. The rearrangement joins TRBV5-1 to TRBJ2-3, with D perhaps TRBD2 (5 bases). In germline, CDR1 is SGHRS, CDR2 YFSETQ. The CDR3 covers 16 residues. Trimming left V 3 bases short and J 0 bases short, with 14 bases between. The variable domain in full, completed from reference TRBV5-1 and TRBJ2-3, reads KAGVTQTPRYLIKTRGQQVTLSCSPISGHRSVSWYQQTPGQGLQFLFEYFSETQRNKGNFPGRFSGRQFSNSRSEMNVSTLELGDSALYLCASSYGLRASTDTQYFGPGTRLTVL.